The 19 T cell receptor beta chains reported below all come from one sample, sequenced in a study of T cell responses to AZD1222 COVID-19 vaccine (dated by TCRdb to the early 2020s). This sample's time point label indicates: baseline before first vaccination. Libraries were prepared through the immunoSEQ multiplex PCR assay. TCRdb mirrors the immuneACCESS table, restricted to in-frame sequences. Some clones are absent from its copies; in checked studies, under half trace to an unresolved V gene, and the reason for the others is unknown. Here the sample has some 120,000 clones; approximately 87% occur a single time. The leading ten clones occupy around 12% of the sample. The specimen comprised peripheral blood, sampled on day 0 of AZD1222 vaccination. These TCRs come from an adult in good health.

The rearrangement joins TRBV15 to TRBJ2-1; D possibly corresponds to TRBD2 (5 bases). V was shortened by 3 bases and J by 3 bases, with 12 bases between the two germline ends. Germline CDR1 LNHNV, CDR2 YYDKDF (reference sequence). This CDR3 is built from 15 residues. The DNA for the CDR3 is TGTGCCACCAGCAGCGAGAGCGGATACTACAATGAGCAGTTCTTC. Amino acid sequence: CATSSESGYYNEQFF. Full variable domain (remainder filled in from reference TRBV15 and TRBJ2-1): DAMVIQNPRYQVTQFGKPVTLSCSQTLNHNVMYWYQQKSSQAPKLLFHYYDKDFNNEADTPDNFQSRRPNTSFCFLDIRSPGLGDTAMYLCATSSESGYYNEQFFGPGTRLTVL.

CDR3: CASTRDSAGTEAFF. The CDR3 DNA is TGTGCCAGCACTAGGGACAGTGCGGGCACTGAAGCTTTCTTT. The chain uses TRBV2 and TRBJ1-1; 7 bases map to TRBD1. This CDR3 spans 14 amino acids. Germline V CDR1 and CDR2: SNHLY, FYNNEI. The V and J ends lost 7 bases and 4 bases, in that order; junction bases with no gene match: 9.

The chain employs TRBV27 and TRBJ2-1, with D possibly being TRBD2 (6 bases). The CDR3 is made up of 13 amino acids. V lost 4 bases, J lost 4 bases, and 8 bases lay in between. Germline CDR1 and CDR2: MNHEY and SMNVEV (reference sequence). The CDR3 spells CASSWDFYNEQFF. The CDR3 region has the DNA TGTGCCAGCAGTTGGGACTTTTACAATGAGCAGTTCTTC.

The rearrangement uses TRBV19 and TRBJ1-1; 7 nucleotides line up with TRBD1. The V gene's germline CDR1 is LNHDA and CDR2 SQIVND (reference sequence). The CDR3 covers 14 residues. Losses at the gene ends were 6 bases for V and 4 bases for J; bases not matched to a gene: 8. This chain's CDR3 is CASSRTGLGTEAFF. The CDR3 DNA reads as TGTGCCAGTAGCAGGACAGGCTTGGGCACTGAAGCTTTCTTT.

The genes are TRBV6-5 and TRBJ2-7; TRBD2 might be the D (5 bases). Germline CDR1 and CDR2: MNHEY and SVGAGI. V lost 2 bases to trimming and J lost 5 bases, with 13 bases between them. The CDR3 runs to 14 residues. CDR3 coding DNA: TGTGCCAGCAGTTACCCACCGCGGGTGGACGAGCAGTACTTC. Translating it yields CASSYPPRVDEQYF.

The chain links TRBV6-6 to TRBJ1-6; no clear D. Germline CDR1 is MNHNY and CDR2 is SVGAGI (reference sequence). The CDR3 has 12 residues. V was trimmed by 6 bases and J by 10 bases, leaving 10 bases between them. The DNA for the CDR3 is TGTGCCAGCAGCTCCCGGCAATCACCCCTCCACTTT. Translating it yields CASSSRQSPLHF.

The genes are TRBV29-1 and TRBJ2-1, with 13 bases fitting TRBD2. Unmatched junction bases numbered 7, after V lost 5 bases and J lost 6 bases. The V gene's germline CDR1 is SQVTM and CDR2 ANQGSEA. This CDR3 is 15 amino acids long. The DNA for the CDR3 is TGCAGCGTTTACCCTACTAGCGGGAGGGCCAATGAGCAGTTCTTC. Amino acids: CSVYPTSGRANEQFF.

This clone was seen once. The V gene is TRBV5-1, the J gene TRBJ2-7, with TRBD2 matching 14 bases. Germline V lookup: CDR1 SGHRS, CDR2 YFSETQ. V shed 1 base and J 11 bases; nucleotides not matched to a gene: 17. The CDR3 is made up of 18 amino acids. The CDR3 is CASSLLSRDQGTSGSEYF. CDR3 in DNA: TGCGCCAGCAGCTTGTTATCCAGGGACCAAGGGACTAGCGGGAGTGAGTACTTC.

The J gene is TRBJ2-7, the V gene TRBV27; TRBD2 agrees at 7 bases. Germline trimming cut 6 bases from V and 2 bases from J; bases unmatched to any gene: 10. Germline CDR1 and CDR2: MNHEY and SMNVEV (reference sequence). The CDR3 runs to 15 residues. DNA of the CDR3: TGTGCCAGCAGCCCTGAACTAGCGTCTACCTACGAGCAGTACTTC. Residues: CASSPELASTYEQYF.

As DNA, the CDR3 is TGTGCCATCAGTGGCAGGACTAGCGGGAGAGACAATGAGCAGTTCTTC. It yields the protein CAISGRTSGRDNEQFF. The chain links TRBV10-3 to TRBJ2-1, with 13 nucleotides matching TRBD2. Germline lookup yields CDR1 ENHRY and CDR2 SYGVKD. Trimming cost V 4 bases and J 5 bases; bases outside gene matches: 5. The CDR3 runs to 16 residues.

The V call is TRBV6-2 or TRBV6-3, the J call TRBJ2-5, with 8 positions matching TRBD1. Germline values: CDR1 MNHEY, CDR2 SVGEGT. The CDR3 totals 15 residues. Trimming took 2 bases from V and 5 from J; bases not matched to a gene: 7. Written as DNA, the CDR3 is TGTGCCAGCAGTTACGCTCAGGGGGCGGCGGAGACCCAGTACTTC. This gives the protein CASSYAQGAAETQYF.

The chain uses TRBV9 and TRBJ2-1; 8 bases are a match to TRBD1. Germline assignment: CDR1 SGDLS and CDR2 YYNGEE. This CDR3 is 14 amino acids long. V lost 4 bases and J lost 8; bases outside the gene matches: 8. The CDR3 region has the DNA TGTGCCAGCAGCCCGAATCCGACAGGGGATGAGCAGTTCTTC. It yields the protein CASSPNPTGDEQFF.

The rearrangement uses TRBV19 and TRBJ2-7, with 7 bases identical to TRBD1. The CDR3 sequence is 13 residues long. Germline V gene lookup returns CDR1 LNHDA and CDR2 SQIVND (reference sequence). Trimming cost V 10 bases and J 0 bases; bases outside gene matches: 6. The CDR3 DNA reads TGTGCCACCCAGGGACAGAACTCCTACGAGCAGTACTTC. This codes for CATQGQNSYEQYF.

The chain links TRBV25-1 to TRBJ1-5, with D possibly being TRBD1 (6 bases). CDR1 MGHDK and CDR2 SYGVNS come from the germline V gene. The V end lost 2 bases, the J end lost 7 bases, and 12 bases lay between the germline ends. The CDR3 is 14 residues long. CDR3 sequence (DNA): TGTGCCAGCAGTGAAAACAGGGATGGACAGCCCCAGCATTTT. Translating gives CASSENRDGQPQHF.

The chain carries TRBV5-4 and TRBJ2-2; a possible D gene is TRBD2 (5 bases). The germline V gene encodes CDR1 SGHNT and CDR2 YYREEE (reference sequence). The CDR3 loop spans 15 amino acids. V shed 2 bases and J shed 5 bases, with 13 bases lying between them. The CDR3 region has the DNA TGTGCCAGCAGCTTTGGGAGATTGGGGACCGGGGAGCTGTTTTTT. It translates to CASSFGRLGTGELFF.

The V call is TRBV5-1, the J call TRBJ2-1; 11 bases are a match to TRBD2. CDR3 length equals 15 residues. Germline V gene sequence: CDR1 SGHRS, CDR2 YFSETQ. V shed 0 bases, J shed 7 bases, and the junction held 3 bases outside the gene matches. Here the CDR3 reads CASSLEGLAANEQFF. The CDR3 nucleotides are TGCGCCAGCAGCTTGGAGGGACTAGCGGCAAATGAGCAGTTCTTC.

J is TRBJ1-2 and V is TRBV6-5; D possibly corresponds to TRBD1 (5 bases). The CDR3 contains 15 residues. Deletions cut 6 bases from V and 4 bases from J, with 18 bases between. Germline assignment: CDR1 MNHEY and CDR2 SVGAGI. Written as DNA, the CDR3 is TGTGCCAGCAGGGGGGAGGGGAAGAAGACCTATGGCTACACCTTC. The encoded protein is CASRGEGKKTYGYTF.

This rearrangement joins TRBV6-1 to TRBJ1-1, with D hard to call. The CDR3 totals 14 residues. V lost 3 bases and J lost 2, with 10 bases in between. Germline V gene sequence: CDR1 MNHNS, CDR2 SASEGT. CDR3 coding DNA: TGTGCCAGCAGTGAGCGATACGGAAACACTGAAGCTTTCTTT. This codes for CASSERYGNTEAFF.

This rearrangement joins TRBV6-5 to TRBJ1-1, with D unresolved. Trimming cost V 0 bases and J 1 base, with 9 bases left between them. CDR1 MNHEY and CDR2 SVGAGI come from the germline V gene. The CDR3 loop spans 15 amino acids. CDR3 protein: CASSYSGPANTEAFF. CDR3 nucleotide sequence: TGTGCCAGCAGTTACTCGGGTCCAGCGAACACTGAAGCTTTCTTT.